The next 25 T cell receptor beta chains were all read from a single sample in a study of blood T cell repertoires in COVID-19. The table came from immunoSEQ multiplex PCR; TCRdb's copy has only in-frame clones and leaves some out. This sample has 300,000 to 400,000 clones, with about 90% found just once. Sequenced sample: peripheral blood. The receptors shown here come from a woman aged 25 to 39 with COVID-19, enrolled during active disease.

V is TRBV28 and J is TRBJ1-5, with 7 bases matching TRBD1. Germline CDR1 reads MDHEN; CDR2 reads SYDVKM. This CDR3 has 21 residues. The V and J ends lost 6 bases and 2 bases, in that order; junction bases with no gene match: 25. The CDR3 coding sequence is TGTGCCAGCAGATTGCCCATAATAGGGGGCGTTCAACGGGGCCGCAATCAGCCCCAGCATTTT. Its protein is CASRLPIIGGVQRGRNQPQHF.

V usage is TRBV16 and J usage is TRBJ1-2; D ambiguous. The germline V gene has CDR1 KGHSY and CDR2 FQNENV. The V and J ends lost 1 base and 1 base respectively, with 16 bases between them. This CDR3 contains 17 residues. This chain's CDR3 is CASSQWEAKRLNYGYTF. DNA of the CDR3: TGTGCCAGCAGCCAATGGGAGGCGAAGCGACTTAACTATGGCTACACCTTC.

This chain uses TRBV4-3 with TRBJ2-1, with D tentatively TRBD2 (5 bases). Trimming removed 1 base from V and 2 bases from J, with 9 bases in between. This CDR3 region has 15 residues. Germline CDR1 reads LGHNA; CDR2 reads YSLEER. The CDR3 DNA sequence: TGCGCCAGCAGCCAAGCGGGGAGTCCCTACAATGAGCAGTTCTTC. This encodes CASSQAGSPYNEQFF.

This rearrangement joins TRBV7-2 to TRBJ1-2; 7 bases line up with TRBD1. This CDR3 has 13 amino acids. Germline V gives CDR1 SGHTA, CDR2 FQGNSA. With 3 bases clipped from V and 8 bases from J, the junction kept 6 bases outside the gene matches. CDR3 DNA sequence: TGTGCCAGCAGCTTGGGGACAGATCGGGGCTACACCTTC. Its translation is CASSLGTDRGYTF.

The chain has TRBV29-1 and TRBJ2-5, with 7 nucleotides matching TRBD1. Trimming cost V 4 bases and J 5 bases; bases outside gene matches: 10. Per the germline V gene, CDR1 is SQVTM and CDR2 is ANQGSEA. CDR3 size: 14 residues. The chain's CDR3 is CSVVWWQGDETQYF. CDR3 nucleotides: TGCAGCGTTGTGTGGTGGCAGGGGGATGAGACCCAGTACTTC.

J is TRBJ1-5 and V is TRBV5-5; D gene unclear. Germline V lookup: CDR1 SGHKS, CDR2 YYEKEE (reference sequence). This CDR3 has 15 residues. The V gene lost 2 bases and the J gene lost 0 bases, with 9 bases spanning the gap. CDR3 amino acids: CASSFTGNSNQPQHF. The CDR3 DNA is TGTGCCAGCAGCTTTACGGGAAATAGCAATCAGCCCCAGCATTTT.

This rearrangement joins TRBV29-1 to TRBJ2-1; D perhaps matches TRBD1 (5 bases). Germline V CDR1 and CDR2: SQVTM, ANQGSEA. Trimming removed 4 bases from V and 2 bases from J, with 15 bases in between. The CDR3 length is 15 residues. The CDR3 region is CSVVKGSTAYNEQFF. The DNA for the CDR3 is TGCAGCGTTGTCAAGGGGTCTACTGCCTACAATGAGCAGTTCTTC.

The chain combines TRBV7-2 with TRBJ1-3, with TRBD1 matching over 7 bases. Germline V gives CDR1 SGHTA, CDR2 FQGNSA. V was clipped by 5 bases and J by 2 bases; unmatched bases: 6. CDR3 size: 15 residues. CDR3 in DNA: TGTGCCAGCAGCCCTGACAGGGTCGCTGGAAACACCATATATTTT. Its translation is CASSPDRVAGNTIYF.

The rearrangement links TRBV11-2 to TRBJ2-3, with a weak D call TRBD2 (5 bases). Germline V gene lookup returns CDR1 SGHAT and CDR2 FQNNGV. The CDR3 is 13 amino acids. V was cut by 4 bases and J by 6 bases, with 11 bases left in between. Here the CDR3 reads CASSWEPADTQYF. Here the CDR3 DNA reads TGTGCCAGCAGCTGGGAGCCCGCGGATACGCAGTATTTT.

About this clone itself: Sequence at one end of the junction differs from germline and may be a read error. This chain joins TRBV7-7 and TRBJ2-1; maybe TRBD2 (5 bases). Looked up from germline, CDR1 is SSHAT and CDR2 is FNYEAQ (reference sequence). The CDR3 runs to 16 residues. As DNA, the CDR3 is TGTGCTAGCAGCATTCCAGCGGAGAGCTCCTACAATGAGCAGTTCTTC. Protein: CASSIPAESSYNEQFF. Combining the CDR3 with reference TRBV7-7 and TRBJ2-1 gives the whole variable domain GAGVSQSPRYKVTKRGQDVTLRCDPISSHATLYWYQQALGQGPEFLTYFNYEAQPDKSGLPSDRFSAERPEGSISTLTIQRTEQRDSAMYRCASSIPAESSYNEQFFGPGTRLTVL.

The rearrangement uses TRBV6-5 and TRBJ2-5; weak D call: TRBD1 (6 bases). With 6 bases removed from V and 2 bases from J, the gap between germline ends came to 10 bases. Germline V CDR1 and CDR2: MNHEY, SVGAGI. This CDR3 is 13 amino acids long. CDR3 sequence reads: CASRNRVQETQYF. CDR3 nucleotides: TGTGCCAGCAGAAACAGGGTACAAGAGACCCAGTACTTC.

This rearrangement joins TRBV21-1 to TRBJ2-7; the listed D gene, TRBD1, was not tested against the DNA. TRBV21-1 is a pseudogene segment. The CDR3 totals 15 residues. CDR3 sequence (DNA): TGTGCCAGCAGCCTCTGGGGGCGACTCTTCTACGAGCAGTACGTC. Translation: CASSLWGRLFYEQYV.

The J gene is TRBJ2-7, the V gene TRBV7-8, with D possibly matching TRBD1 (6 bases). V was trimmed by 5 bases and J by 4 bases, leaving 21 bases between them. The length of the CDR3 is 16 residues. From germline, CDR1 is SGHVS and CDR2 FQNEAQ. The CDR3 region has the DNA TGTGCCAGCAGCCCAGGCCCGACAGGCAGGCGTTACGAGCAGTACTTC. Residues: CASSPGPTGRRYEQYF. Looking up the rest from reference TRBV7-8 and TRBJ2-7 gives the full variable domain: GAGVSQSPRYKVAKRGQDVALRCDPISGHVSLFWYQQALGQGPEFLTYFQNEAQLDKSGLPSDRFFAERPEGSVSTLKIQRTQQEDSAVYLCASSPGPTGRRYEQYFGPGTRLTVT.

V and J are TRBV7-9 and TRBJ2-3; TRBD2 matches at 9 bases. Losses at the gene ends were 0 bases for V and 11 bases for J; bases not matched to a gene: 3. The germline V gene encodes CDR1 SEHNR and CDR2 FQNEAQ (reference sequence). This CDR3 is 13 amino acids long. CDR3 nucleotides: TGTGCCAGCAGCTTAGCGACTAGCGGACAGCAGTATTTT. Translated: CASSLATSGQQYF.

The V gene is TRBV27, the J gene TRBJ2-7, with D uncertain. Deletions cut 3 bases from V and 6 bases from J, with 9 bases between. The CDR3 length is 12 residues. The germline gives CDR1 MNHEY, CDR2 SMNVEV (reference sequence). The CDR3 spells CASSFSGGEQYV. The CDR3 DNA reads as TGTGCCAGCAGTTTCTCGGGTGGCGAGCAGTACGTC.

V is TRBV5-1 and J is TRBJ2-3; 8 positions agree with TRBD1. The CDR3 runs to 18 residues. J gave up 3 bases and V 1 base, and 13 bases lay outside the gene matches. Germline-derived CDR1 and CDR2 are SGHRS and YFSETQ. CDR3 DNA sequence: TGCGCCAGCAGCTTGTCAACCCCAGGGGGCGCATGGACAGATACGCAGTATTTT. As protein: CASSLSTPGGAWTDTQYF.

Comment on this clone: Other DNA variants within this sample encode the same CDR3. The chain has TRBV5-1 and TRBJ2-7; 10 bases are a match to TRBD1. Germline CDR1 is SGHRS and CDR2 is YFSETQ. Unmatched junction bases numbered 2, after V lost 3 bases and J lost 2 bases. This CDR3 contains 14 residues. The CDR3 region is CASSWTGGPYEQYF. CDR3 DNA: TGCGCCAGCAGCTGGACAGGGGGGCCCTACGAGCAGTACTTC.

This rearrangement joins TRBV12-2 to TRBJ2-1; TRBD2 is the table's D call, not checked against the DNA. TRBV12-2 constitutes a pseudogene. The CDR3 extends over 15 amino acids. The CDR3 DNA sequence: TGTGCAAGTCGCTTAGGGCACGGGGGGAGCAATGAGCAGTTCTTC. This translates into CASRLGHGGSNEQFF.

The chain recombines TRBV28 with TRBJ1-2; 7 bases fit TRBD1. This CDR3 comprises 15 residues. Germline values: CDR1 MDHEN, CDR2 SYDVKM. Trimming took 3 bases from V and 4 from J; bases not matched to a gene: 8. In DNA form, the CDR3 reads TGTGCCAGCAGTTTCTGGGACAGCCTTCCCTATGGCTACACCTTC. Protein: CASSFWDSLPYGYTF.

The V and J genes are TRBV20-1 and TRBJ2-1, with D perhaps TRBD2 (6 bases). The germline V and J ends were trimmed by 3 bases and 4 bases, with 16 bases remaining between them. Germline V gene sequence: CDR1 DFQATT, CDR2 SNEGSKA (reference sequence). CDR3 size: 15 residues. CDR3 coding DNA: TGCAGTGCTAGTAAGGACGTTAGCGGATACAATGAGCAGTTCTTC. Its translation: CSASKDVSGYNEQFF.

The table lists this clone with a count of one. This sequence joins TRBV7-2 and TRBJ2-4; 8 bases are a match to TRBD2. This CDR3 has 16 amino acids. Germline loops: CDR1 SGHTA, CDR2 FQGNSA. Trimming took 2 bases from V and 7 from J; bases not matched to a gene: 10. In DNA form, the CDR3 reads TGTGCCAGCAGCTTATCAGCGGGGGACCCATTCAACATTCAGTACTTC. Protein sequence: CASSLSAGDPFNIQYF.

J is TRBJ1-5 and V is TRBV4-1, with 7 bases lining up with TRBD1. CDR3 length: 15 residues. Germline CDR1 and CDR2: MGHRA and YSYEKL. Trimming cost V 3 bases and J 5 bases; bases outside gene matches: 7. DNA of the CDR3: TGCGCCAGCAGCCAGGCGGGACAGAAAGATCAGCCCCAGCATTTT. Translating gives CASSQAGQKDQPQHF.

The chain is built from TRBV4-3 and TRBJ2-3, with 8 bases aligning to TRBD2. Germline V gene data show CDR1 as LGHNA and CDR2 as YSLEER. V was clipped by 0 bases and J by 4 bases; unmatched bases: 6. The CDR3 has 16 residues. CDR3 sequence reads: CASSQEPGGGSDTQYF. The CDR3 nucleotides read TGCGCCAGCAGCCAAGAACCGGGGGGGGGCTCAGATACGCAGTATTTT.

The chain recombines TRBV4-3 with TRBJ1-2; TRBD1 matches 7 bases. Germline loops: CDR1 LGHNA, CDR2 YSLEER. Trimming took 5 bases from V and 0 from J; bases not matched to a gene: 12. This CDR3 has 17 residues. CDR3 region: CASSEPQTGQTNYGYTF. The CDR3 bases are TGCGCCAGCAGCGAACCGCAGACGGGACAGACTAACTATGGCTACACCTTC.

This chain links TRBV6-5 with TRBJ1-5, with 7 bases identical to TRBD1. Germline assignment: CDR1 MNHEY and CDR2 SVGAGI. The CDR3 sequence is 12 residues long. The V segment lost 4 bases and the J segment 11 bases; nucleotides outside the gene matches: 5. The CDR3 reads CASSSRGTAQHF. The CDR3, as DNA: TGTGCCAGCAGTTCCAGGGGGACAGCCCAGCATTTT.